This entry is about one T cell receptor (beta chain). What antigen it recognizes has not been identified. One base away there is no much larger clone; base qualities are not given. The sample originates from a study of blood T cell repertoires in COVID-19 (dated by TCRdb to 2020 to 2021). With regard to the full study: Samples covering the acute and convalescent phases of COVID-19 were provided by collaborators in the United States, Italy and Spain. Subjects who had been exposed to COVID-19, were actively infected with it, or had recovered from it provided the deeply sampled blood TCRbeta repertoires that made up the dataset. Where HLA class I and class II types were available, the types were taken from metadata supplied by the sample provider, not from assay-based typing. Samples were obtained from the ongoing ImmuneRACE study (first 160 participants) and from approximately 1,200 subjects provided by 6 global collaborators. The repertoires were released in a freely available public database intended as a resource for research on the immune response to SARS-CoV-2. A de-identified subject ID, COVID-19 status, age in years and sex were almost always included in the sample metadata. The material from the prospective study consisted of cDNA or gDNA derived from T cells, B-cell-depleted T cells, or PBMCs. The full study reports these points: Clinical and demographic metadata were provided uncurated, with the amount varying by source and participant.

Each collaborating institution followed its own protocols to collect whole blood in K2EDTA tubes. For TCRbeta analysis, collaborators shipped samples in one of three forms: frozen whole blood, isolated PBMCs, or DNA extracted from either of those sample types. According to the germline V gene (reference sequence), CDR1 reads LNHDA and CDR2 reads SQIVND. From the cysteine through the phenylalanine, the CDR3 covers 13 amino acids. Only CDR3 DNA remains: 39 bases, in frame from the first base. The V and J ends are trimmed by 1 base and 5 bases, leaving 6 bases between them. TCRbeta CDR3 regions were amplified from genomic DNA by means of the immunoSEQ Assay, a bias-controlled multiplex PCR. The study's own analysis went as follows. The number of nucleated cells in each sample was estimated from the amplification of reference gene primers within the assay. To quantify the absolute abundance of each unique TCRbeta CDR3 rearrangement, sequence reads were collapsed and filtered. For each sample, productive Simpson clonality was calculated as the square root of Simpson's diversity index over productive rearrangements. TCRdb obtained this table from immuneACCESS and retained in-frame rearrangements with V and J assigned. These tables miss some clones; where compared with another copy, unresolved V genes account for less than half of the shortfall, and the remainder is unexplained. The V and J calls and clone size are taken from that table; D and trimming were inferred from the DNA. This sample lists under 150,000 clones; 75% to 85% were detected once. The ten top clones hold almost 4% of the sample.

The V gene is TRBV19 and the J gene is TRBJ1-5, with the D gene too uncertain to name. The clonotype comes from a woman older than 75 with acute or convalescent COVID-19. What was sequenced was peripheral blood. The CDR3 has the sequence CASSIARDQPQHF. In nucleotide form, the sequence is TGTGCCAGTAGTATAGCGAGGGATCAGCCCCAGCATTTT.